These 12 T cell receptor beta chains were sequenced from one sample in a study of blood T cell repertoires in COVID-19. Here immunoSEQ multiplex PCR was the method, and the copy in TCRdb shows in-frame clones only, minus some. The sample has approximately 76,000 clones; around 88% are singletons. The material sequenced was peripheral blood. Receptors originate from a man aged 25 to 40 with acute or convalescent COVID-19.

The V gene is TRBV5-6, the J gene TRBJ2-7; 7 positions match TRBD1. The CDR3 covers 14 residues. After removal of 3 bases from V and 4 bases from J, the junction contained 7 bases not matched to a gene. The germline gives CDR1 SGHDT, CDR2 YYEEEE. CDR3 in amino acids: CASSWSDRRYEQYF. As DNA, the CDR3 is TGTGCCAGCAGCTGGTCGGACAGGAGATACGAGCAGTACTTC.

This clone was seen once. The rearrangement joins TRBV30 to TRBJ1-4; 7 nucleotides align to TRBD1. The germline gives CDR1 GTSNPN, CDR2 SVGIG (reference sequence). The junction had 2 bases not matched to a gene; V was cut back by 1 base and J by 6 bases. The CDR3 is 13 residues long. The CDR3 DNA follows: TGTGCCTGGAGTGGACAGGGTTATGAAAAACTGTTTTTT. Amino acid sequence: CAWSGQGYEKLFF.

CDR3 sequence (DNA): TGTGCCAGCAGCCAAGACGGTCCGCGGGAGGGGCTATACGAGCAGTACTTC. Protein sequence: CASSQDGPREGLYEQYF. The chain recombines TRBV14 with TRBJ2-7; 9 nucleotides align to TRBD2. Germline CDR1 is SGHDN and CDR2 is FVKESK. There are 17 residues in the CDR3. V lost 0 bases to trimming and J lost 4 bases; unmatched junction nucleotides: 10.

The genes are TRBV27 and TRBJ2-6, with a weak D call TRBD1 (5 bases). The germline V gene has CDR1 MNHEY and CDR2 SMNVEV (reference sequence). The CDR3 contains 15 residues. Trimming took 0 bases from V and 4 from J, leaving 7 bases between them. CDR3 nucleotides: TGTGCCAGCAGTTTATCAGGGGCCGGGGCCAACGTCCTGACTTTC. Protein sequence: CASSLSGAGANVLTF.

This chain joins TRBV24-1 and TRBJ1-1; D is uncertain. Per the germline V gene, CDR1 is KGHDR and CDR2 is SFDVKD. The CDR3 totals 13 residues. Deletions cut 1 base from V and 10 bases from J, with 12 bases between. The DNA for the CDR3 is TGTGCCACCAGTGATTTATACACCCAGGTAGCTTTCTTT. Its protein is CATSDLYTQVAFF.

V gene TRBV5-6 combines with J gene TRBJ1-1; D is ambiguous. The germline V and J ends were trimmed by 4 bases and 7 bases, with 14 bases remaining between them. CDR3 size: 13 residues. The germline CDR1 and CDR2 sequences are SGHDT and YYEEEE. As DNA, the CDR3 is TGTGCCAGCAGCCCCGCCCTGAGTGATGAAGCTTTCTTT. Its protein is CASSPALSDEAFF. Using reference TRBV5-6 and TRBJ1-1 for the parts outside the CDR3, the full variable domain is DAGVTQSPTHLIKTRGQQVTLRCSPKSGHDTVSWYQQALGQGPQFIFQYYEEEERQRGNFPDRFSGHQFPNYSSELNVNALLLGDSALYLCASSPALSDEAFFGQGTRLTVV.

The chain couples TRBV11-2 to TRBJ2-7; D possibly corresponds to TRBD2 (6 bases). CDR1 and CDR2 (germline): SGHAT, FQNNGV. V was cut by 3 bases and J by 5 bases, with 8 bases left in between. The CDR3 sequence is 12 residues long. CDR3 nucleotides: TGTGCCAGCAGCTTGGGGGAGGACGAGCAGTACTTC. Amino acids: CASSLGEDEQYF.

This chain connects TRBV6-1 to TRBJ2-7, with D perhaps TRBD2 (7 bases). The CDR3 length is 17 residues. Germline values: CDR1 MNHNS, CDR2 SASEGT. V lost 4 bases and J lost 4, with 23 bases in between. CDR3 protein: CASSAGQLTSTSYEQYF. CDR3 DNA: TGTGCCAGCAGTGCCGGACAGTTGACTAGCACCTCATACGAGCAGTACTTC.

This clone appeared a few times. J is TRBJ2-1 and V is TRBV6-5, with 10 bases fitting TRBD2. With V trimmed by 8 bases and J by 8 bases, 6 bases remained unmatched. This CDR3 is built from 13 residues. Per germline, CDR1 MNHEY and CDR2 SVGAGI. This chain's CDR3 is CASGSSGSHEQFF. In DNA, the CDR3 is TGTGCCAGCGGATCTAGCGGGAGCCATGAGCAGTTCTTC.

The CDR3 nucleotides read TGTGCCAGCAGCCAGATGACCGGGGAGACCCAGTACTTC. Translation gives CASSQMTGETQYF. The chain employs TRBV3-1 (or the pseudogene TRBV3-2) and TRBJ2-5, with D uncertain. The length of the CDR3 is 13 residues. V dropped 3 bases and J dropped 5 bases, with 10 bases sitting between them. CDR1 LGHDT and CDR2 YNNKEL come from the germline V gene (reference sequence).

V and J are TRBV10-2 and TRBJ2-5; possible D gene TRBD2, 5 bases. The V end was cut by 2 bases, the J end by 2 bases, with 12 bases between. The V gene's germline CDR1 is WSHSY and CDR2 SAAADI. This CDR3 has 15 amino acids. CDR3 protein: CASSEPTAAQETQYF. The DNA for the CDR3 is TGCGCCAGCAGTGAGCCCACAGCGGCTCAAGAGACCCAGTACTTC.

This CDR3 reads CSVEDPDSSWGEQYF. The DNA of the CDR3 is TGCAGCGTTGAAGATCCGGACTCCTCTTGGGGCGAGCAGTACTTC. The chain employs TRBV29-1 and TRBJ2-7; D may be TRBD2 (5 bases). This CDR3 spans 15 amino acids. Germline V gene lookup returns CDR1 SQVTM and CDR2 ANQGSEA. V lost 0 bases, J lost 6 bases, and 18 bases lay in between.